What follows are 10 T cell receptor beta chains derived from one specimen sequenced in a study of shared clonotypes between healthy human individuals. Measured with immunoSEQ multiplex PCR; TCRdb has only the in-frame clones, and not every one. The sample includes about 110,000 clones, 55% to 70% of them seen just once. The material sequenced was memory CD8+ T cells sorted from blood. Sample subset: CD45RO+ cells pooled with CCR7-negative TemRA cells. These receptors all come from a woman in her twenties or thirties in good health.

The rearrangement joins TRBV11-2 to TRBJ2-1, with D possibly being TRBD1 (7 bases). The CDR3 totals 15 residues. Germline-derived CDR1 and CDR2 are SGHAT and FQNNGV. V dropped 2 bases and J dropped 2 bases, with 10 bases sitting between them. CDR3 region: CASSLQGGTYNEQFF. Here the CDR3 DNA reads TGTGCCAGCAGCTTACAGGGGGGTACCTACAATGAGCAGTTCTTC.

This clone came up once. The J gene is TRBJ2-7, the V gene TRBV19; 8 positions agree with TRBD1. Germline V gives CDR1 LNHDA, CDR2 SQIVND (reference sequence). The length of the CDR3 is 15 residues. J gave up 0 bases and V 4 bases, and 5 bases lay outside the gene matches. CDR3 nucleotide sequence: TGTGCCAGTAGTACCTGGACAGGGAGCTCCTACGAGCAGTACTTC. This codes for CASSTWTGSSYEQYF.

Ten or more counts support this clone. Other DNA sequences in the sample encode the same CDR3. The CDR3 protein is CASSLTSGTADTQYF. In DNA, the CDR3 is TGTGCCAGCAGCTTGACTAGCGGGACGGCAGATACGCAGTATTTT. The V call is TRBV7-2, the J call TRBJ2-3, with 11 bases identical to TRBD2. The germline CDR1 and CDR2 sequences are SGHTA and FQGNSA. The CDR3 length is 15 residues. The V and J ends lost 3 bases and 4 bases, in that order; junction bases with no gene match: 3.

The CDR3 protein is CASSQDSGELADTQYF. The CDR3 nucleotides are TGTGCCAGCAGCCAAGATAGCGGGGAATTAGCAGATACGCAGTATTTT. This chain links TRBV14 with TRBJ2-3, with 8 bases lining up with TRBD2. The CDR3 is 16 residues long. Germline V gene data show CDR1 as SGHDN and CDR2 as FVKESK. Germline trimming cut 0 bases from V and 4 bases from J; bases unmatched to any gene: 6.

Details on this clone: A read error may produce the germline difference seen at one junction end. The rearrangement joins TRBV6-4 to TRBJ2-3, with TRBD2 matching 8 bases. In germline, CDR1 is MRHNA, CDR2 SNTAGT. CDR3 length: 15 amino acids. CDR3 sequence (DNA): TGTGCCAGCAGTTACTCGGGCCTAGCGGGAGATACGCAGTATTTT. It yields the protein CASSYSGLAGDTQYF.

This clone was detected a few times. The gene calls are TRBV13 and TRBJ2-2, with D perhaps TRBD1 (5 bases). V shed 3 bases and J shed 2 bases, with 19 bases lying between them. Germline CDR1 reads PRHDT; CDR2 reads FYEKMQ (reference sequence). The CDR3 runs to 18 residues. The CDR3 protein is CASSLSPKGLLNTGELFF. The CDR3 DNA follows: TGTGCCAGCAGCTTGAGCCCAAAGGGGTTGCTAAACACCGGGGAGCTGTTTTTT.

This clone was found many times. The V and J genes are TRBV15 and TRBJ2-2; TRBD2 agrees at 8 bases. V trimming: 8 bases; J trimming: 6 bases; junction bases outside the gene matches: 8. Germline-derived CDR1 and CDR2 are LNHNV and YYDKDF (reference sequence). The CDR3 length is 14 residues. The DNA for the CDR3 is TGTGCCACCCGGGGAGCGGGAGACTCCGGGGAGCTGTTTTTT. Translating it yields CATRGAGDSGELFF.

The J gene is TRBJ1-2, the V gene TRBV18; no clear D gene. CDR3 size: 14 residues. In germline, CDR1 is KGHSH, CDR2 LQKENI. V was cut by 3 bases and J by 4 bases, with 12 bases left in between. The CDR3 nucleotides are TGTGCCAGCTCACCTAGGTCACCCCGCTATGGCTACACCTTC. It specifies CASSPRSPRYGYTF.

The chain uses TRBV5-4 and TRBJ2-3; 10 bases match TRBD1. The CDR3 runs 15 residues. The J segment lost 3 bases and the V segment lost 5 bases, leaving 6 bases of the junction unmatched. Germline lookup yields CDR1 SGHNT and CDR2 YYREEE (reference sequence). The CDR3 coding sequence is TGTGCCAGCAGTCCCGCGGGACAGGGGACAGATACGCAGTATTTT. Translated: CASSPAGQGTDTQYF.

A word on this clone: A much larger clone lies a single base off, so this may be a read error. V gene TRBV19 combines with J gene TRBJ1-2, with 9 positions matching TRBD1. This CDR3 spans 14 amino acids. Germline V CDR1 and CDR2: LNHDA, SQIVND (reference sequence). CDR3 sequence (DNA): TGTACCAGTAGTCGACAGGGGGGAGACTATGGCTACACCTTC. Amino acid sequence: CTSSRQGGDYGYTF.